This T cell receptor (beta chain) was obtained from a study of cytomegalovirus exposure and HLA in healthy donors. Unrecorded immune exposures were likely, despite nominal health at sampling. PCR involved 60 Vbeta and 13 Jbeta primers. TCRdb keeps only in-frame clones here, not all; method: immunoSEQ multiplex PCR. The table lists about 160,000 clones, roughly 80% of them singletons. This CDR3 is built from 15 residues. V lost 2 bases and J lost 4; bases outside the gene matches: 5. CDR1 is SGHRS, CDR2 YFSETQ, per germline. Study-wide results and caveats: Reports credit the classifier with highly specific, highly sensitive diagnosis of cytomegalovirus status. In vitro confirmation showed three CMV-associated chains to be CMV antigen specific.

This clone has a single count. Its antigen is as yet unknown. The chain couples TRBV5-1 to TRBJ2-7; 11 bases map to TRBD1. The sequenced sample consisted of PBMCs. The TCR comes from a woman aged 50 to 60 in good health and CMV-seronegative. This CDR3 reads CASSLHGQGAYEQYF. CDR3 coding DNA: TGCGCCAGCAGCTTACATGGACAGGGGGCGTACGAGCAGTACTTC.